Each of the 19 T cell receptor beta chains below was sequenced from the same sample in a study of tumor-infiltrating lymphocytes in primary liver carcinoma. TCR beta cDNA was prepared out of roughly 0.5 ug total RNA by means of a constant-region primer. What produced the TCR beta libraries was three nested multiplex PCR rounds using slightly modified ARM-PCR. Investigators reported that the first two PCR rounds, at roughly 11 cycles each, used TRBV1-TRBV30 forward primers with a C-beta reverse primer. TCRdb called the multiplex PCR reads again in MiXCR, with one record for every CDR3 protein. Of approximately 53,000 distinct CDR3 sequences listed, about 78% are singletons. Starting material for RNA and DNA co-extraction consisted of roughly 20-34 mg of unsorted bulk tissue. The sequencing sample was made of liver tumor tissue from sampling region 5. Noted subset: tumor region T5, tumor centre. The source of these receptors is a man in his forties with primary liver carcinoma and hepatitis B virus infection.

This chain joins TRBV14 and TRBJ2-1, with D possibly being TRBD1 (6 bases). V was clipped by 0 bases and J by 7 bases, with 19 bases between them. The CDR3 extends over 17 amino acids. Germline V gives CDR1 SGHDN, CDR2 FVKESK. CDR3 residues: CASSQEGQETGYNEQFF. In DNA form, the CDR3 reads TGTGCCAGCAGCCAAGAGGGTCAGGAGACAGGTTATAATGAGCAGTTCTTC.

This chain connects TRBV30 to TRBJ2-1, with D possibly TRBD2 on 6 matching bases. Trimming pared 0 bases from V and 8 bases from J, leaving 14 bases between. The length of the CDR3 is 14 residues. CDR1 and CDR2 (germline): GTSNPN, SVGIG (reference sequence). The CDR3 coding sequence is TGTGCCTGGAGTGTCGGGCGGGAACACCATGAGCAGTTCTTC. Amino acids: CAWSVGREHHEQFF.

Details on this clonotype: Because it lacks the conserved phenylalanine or tryptophan at the end, this CDR3 is likely a read error. V usage is TRBV5-4 and J usage is TRBJ1-1; D gene ambiguous. Germline loops: CDR1 SGHNT, CDR2 YYREEE (reference sequence). The CDR3 is 13 residues long. The CDR3: CASRIGLNTGAFL. CDR3 in DNA: TGTGCCAGCAGAATAGGGTTGAACACTGGAGCTTTCCTT.

This clonotype appeared a single time. At one end the junction does not follow the germline gene, possibly because of a read error. The chain couples TRBV11-2 to TRBJ2-2, with D unresolved. Germline V lookup: CDR1 SGHAT, CDR2 FQNNGV. The CDR3 runs to 13 residues. The CDR3 DNA reads TGTGCCAGCTTAGAGAGTCACACCGGCGAGCTGTTTTTT. It specifies CASLESHTGELFF.

On this clonotype: The junction does not match germline at one end; this may be a read error. The chain carries TRBV5-6 and TRBJ2-5; 8 nucleotides line up with TRBD2. CDR1 SGHDT and CDR2 YYEEEE come from the germline V gene. The CDR3 is 16 residues long. The CDR3 DNA follows: TGTGACAGCAGCTCGTACCCGGGAGGGCCTTTGGAGACGCAGTACTTC. It specifies CDSSSYPGGPLETQYF.

To note about this clonotype: Sequence at one end of the junction differs from germline and may be a read error. The chain employs TRBV30 and TRBJ1-6; no definite D call. Looked up from germline, CDR1 is GTSNPN and CDR2 is SVGIG (reference sequence). CDR3 length: 14 amino acids. CDR3 amino acids: CAWRRQSNNSPLHF. CDR3 in DNA: TGTGCCTGGAGAAGGCAGTCAAATAATTCGCCCCTCCACTTT.

Note on this clonotype: The junction departs from germline at one end; a sequencing error may be responsible. The gene calls are TRBV11-2 and TRBJ2-1, with D perhaps matching TRBD2 (5 bases). The CDR3 covers 11 residues. CDR1 is SGHAT and CDR2 is FQNNGV in the germline V gene. The CDR3 spells CACSFDGEQSF. Here the CDR3 DNA reads TGTGCCTGCAGCTTTGACGGGGAGCAGTCCTTC.

Note on this clonotype: One junction end does not reproduce the germline sequence, and a read error may be involved. The chain has TRBV6-1 and TRBJ2-5; tentatively, D is TRBD1 (5 bases). Germline values: CDR1 MNHNS, CDR2 SASEGT. There are 13 residues in the CDR3. The CDR3 coding sequence is TGTGCCAGCAGTATAAGGGGTGTAGAGACCCAGTGCTTC. It codes for CASSIRGVETQCF.

With respect to this clonotype: Because it lacks the conserved phenylalanine or tryptophan at the end, this CDR3 is likely a read error. The rearrangement joins TRBV7-9 to TRBJ2-5, with a weak D call TRBD1 (6 bases). Germline loops: CDR1 SEHNR, CDR2 FQNEAQ (reference sequence). CDR3 length equals 14 residues. The ends were cut back, 2 bases at V and 5 bases at J, with 12 bases in the middle. The CDR3 coding sequence is TGTGCCAGCAGCTTATCCAGGGGAGAGGAGACCCAGTACATC. Its protein product is CASSLSRGEETQYI.

By proportion, this clonotype is medium-sized. The rearrangement links TRBV29-1 to TRBJ2-4; 11 bases agree with TRBD1. CDR1 is SQVTM and CDR2 is ANQGSEA in the germline V gene. The junction had 5 bases not matched to a gene; V was cut back by 6 bases and J by 7 bases. The CDR3 runs 13 residues. The CDR3 is CSVWTGGGNIQYF. The CDR3 DNA reads TGCAGCGTATGGACAGGGGGCGGGAACATTCAGTACTTC.

With regard to this clonotype: Since the CDR3 does not end with the conserved phenylalanine or tryptophan, this likely comes from a read error. It is unclear where the CDR3 begins or ends on the DNA, so no DNA is shown, and the CDR3 is as TCRdb lists it. The chain links TRBV29-1 to TRBJ2-7; the table's D call, TRBD2, was not checked against the DNA. The CDR3 numbers 15 amino acids, ends counted. Germline V gene lookup returns CDR1 SQVTM and CDR2 ANQGSEA. The CDR3 region is CSVRPSRLKSYKQCL.

The chain recombines TRBV11-2 with TRBJ2-5; D is undetermined. V shed 5 bases and J shed 7 bases, with 20 bases lying between them. This CDR3 region has 15 residues. Germline CDR1 SGHAT, CDR2 FQNNGV. The CDR3 DNA sequence: TGTGCCAGCAGCCCCGTCGGGCTACTCCCAATGACCCAGTACTTC. As protein: CASSPVGLLPMTQYF. Based on the CDR3 plus reference TRBV11-2 and TRBJ2-5, the full variable domain is EAGVAQSPRYKIIEKRQSVAFWCNPISGHATLYWYQQILGQGPKLLIQFQNNGVVDDSQLPKDRFSAERLKGVDSTLKIQPAKLEDSAVYLCASSPVGLLPMTQYFGPGTRLLVL.

This clonotype has a handful of counts. Lacking the conserved final phenylalanine or tryptophan, this CDR3 likely reflects a read error. This chain joins TRBV12-3 or TRBV12-4 and TRBJ1-1; D is ambiguous. This CDR3 is 14 amino acids long. The ends were cut back, 4 bases at V and 1 base at J, with 10 bases in the middle. CDR3 in amino acids: CASSSSDANTEAFL. The CDR3 region has the DNA TGTGCCAGCAGTTCCTCCGATGCGAACACTGAAGCTTTCCTT.

Points on this clonotype: The junction departs from the called germline gene at one end, perhaps through a read error. The V and J genes are TRBV29-1 and TRBJ2-7, with D perhaps matching TRBD2 (5 bases). In germline, CDR1 is SQVTM, CDR2 ANQGSEA. The CDR3 consists of 15 residues. The CDR3 nucleotides are TGCAGCTTTGAAGACCCGGTAGGGAGCTCCTACGAGCAGTACTTC. Encoded protein: CSFEDPVGSSYEQYF.

Note on this clonotype: One end of the junction fails to match germline, which may point to a read error. The chain joins TRBV4-3 to TRBJ2-1; weak D call: TRBD1 (5 bases). CDR3 length: 16 amino acids. Per the germline V gene, CDR1 is LGHNA and CDR2 is YSLEER. DNA for the CDR3: TGCGCCAGTAGCCAATTCCCCCCCCCGGCGGACAATGATCAGCTCTTC. This gives the protein CASSQFPPPADNDQLF.

Only a few counts were recorded for this clonotype. In nucleotides, the CDR3 is TGCAGTGCTAGATTCCCGGACAGGGGGAAGTCCGGGGAGCTGTTTTTT. It is translated as CSARFPDRGKSGELFF. This chain uses TRBV20-1 with TRBJ2-2, with 10 bases that match TRBD1. CDR1 is DFQATT, CDR2 SNEGSKA, per germline (reference sequence). CDR3 length: 16 residues. V shed 2 bases, J shed 6 bases, and the junction held 9 bases outside the gene matches.

As regards this clonotype: The junction departs from germline at one end; a sequencing error may be responsible. The chain is built from TRBV5-1 and TRBJ2-1; 8 bases agree with TRBD2. The CDR3 runs to 15 residues. CDR1 SGHRS and CDR2 YFSETQ come from the germline V gene. The CDR3 loop reads CASGLGLAGNNEQFF. The CDR3 nucleotides are TGCGCCAGCGGCTTAGGGCTAGCGGGTAACAATGAACAGTTCTTC.

This clonotype was observed many times. The rearrangement links TRBV28 to TRBJ2-7, with TRBD2 identical over 13 bases. J gave up 6 bases and V 7 bases, and 6 bases lay outside the gene matches. Germline V CDR1 and CDR2: MDHEN, SYDVKM. This CDR3 comprises 14 residues. The CDR3 loop reads CASTPGLAGTEQYF. CDR3 coding DNA: TGTGCCAGCACCCCGGGACTAGCGGGAACCGAGCAGTACTTC.

This clonotype was detected ten times or more. V and J are TRBV20-1 and TRBJ2-1; 7 bases align to TRBD2. J gave up 7 bases and V 6 bases, and 9 bases lay outside the gene matches. The CDR3 covers 13 residues. Per the germline V gene, CDR1 is DFQATT and CDR2 is SNEGSKA (reference sequence). The CDR3 DNA sequence: TGCAGTGCCTTCTGGCGGGAGCGGAATGAGCAGTTCTTC. It codes for CSAFWRERNEQFF.